The 29 T cell receptor beta chains presented below share a single source sample, sequenced in a study of tissue T cells after allogeneic stem cell transplantation. Time point here: mouse harvest day 14 after allogeneic transplant. Tail vein injection delivered 10^7 T-cell-depleted bone marrow cells and 10^6 splenic CD5+ T cells. Using immunoSEQ multiplex PCR, the repertoire was profiled, and TCRdb retains in-frame clones only, with some absent. The data show 7,500 to 9,000 clones, roughly a third seen once. What was sequenced was skin. These receptors were obtained from a female BALB/c mouse given C57BL/6 T cells with graft-versus-host disease after an allogeneic hematopoietic cell transplant.

Details on this clone: All gene names here are mouse names. With the read ending 1 residue before the CDR3 end, the germline J gene is used to fill in that end. The chain carries TRBV23 and TRBJ2-7; TRBD1 is taken as the D call from the table, unchecked against the DNA. Germline-derived CDR1 and CDR2 are KGHTA and FQNQQP. The CDR3 loop spans 13 amino acids. The CDR3 loop reads CSSSQPGTVEQYF. The sequenced CDR3 bases are TGCTCCAGCAGTCAACCTGGGACAGTTGAACAGTAC.

This clone was found a few times. Genes and germline are mouse. The CDR3 end falls 1 residue outside the read, so it is completed with the germline J gene. The chain recombines TRBV20 with TRBJ1-5, with D perhaps matching TRBD1 (6 bases). This CDR3 has 14 residues. Germline V lookup: CDR1 GFQATS, CDR2 STVNSAI. Trimming took 3 bases from V and 0 from J, leaving 9 bases between them. The DNA read from the CDR3 is TGTGGTGCTAGCCGGGACAATAACAACCAGGCTCCGCTT. Protein product: CGASRDNNNQAPL. The CDR3 in full is CGASRDNNNQAPLF.

Of note for this clone: Gene names and germline match the mouse. The read ends 1 residue early relative to the CDR3; the germline J gene fills the gap. The chain carries TRBV26 and TRBJ2-7, with 7 bases identical to TRBD2. The CDR3 has 13 amino acids. Germline CDR1 and CDR2: KGHPV and FQNQEV (reference sequence). The V gene end was trimmed by 2 bases and the J gene end by 6 bases; junction bases not matched to a gene: 4. CDR3 bases read: TGTGCCAGCAGTCTGAAACTGGGGCTTGAACAGTAC. Its protein is CASSLKLGLEQY. The whole CDR3 sequence reads CASSLKLGLEQYF.

This clone has only a few counts. Gene labels here are mouse ones. The read ends 1 residue before the CDR3 terminus; that terminus is restored from the germline J gene. The chain couples TRBV13-2 to TRBJ1-6; no reliable D call. TRBJ1-6 qualifies as an ORF whose function is uncertain. Germline V gene data show CDR1 as NNHNN and CDR2 as SYGAGS (reference sequence). The V end lost 5 bases, the J end lost 5 bases, and 5 bases lay between the germline ends. There are 12 residues in the CDR3. CDR3 bases read: TGTGCCAGCGGACTCGATAATTCGCCCCTCTAC. It codes for CASGLDNSPLY. The CDR3 as a whole reads CASGLDNSPLYF.

For this clone: Gene names are mouse gene names. Read data end 1 residue before the CDR3 end; the end is taken from the germline J gene. The rearrangement uses TRBV23 and TRBJ2-4; whether TRBD1, the table's D call, matches the DNA was not checked. The CDR3 loop spans 14 amino acids. Germline assignment: CDR1 KGHTA and CDR2 FQNQQP. Partial CDR3 DNA: TGCTCCAGCAGTCAGACAGGGAAGGGGAACACCTTGTAC. Its translation: CSSSQTGKGNTLY. From start to end, the CDR3 is CSSSQTGKGNTLYF. Combining the CDR3 with reference TRBV23 and TRBJ2-4 gives the whole variable domain DAAVTQKPRYLIKMKGQEAEMKCIPEKGHTAVFWYQQKQSKELKFLIYFQNQQPLDQIDMVKERFSAVCPSSSLCSLGIRTCEAEDSALYLCSSSQTGKGNTLYFGAGTRLSVL.

Regarding this clone: All gene names here are mouse names. The read gets to within 1 residue of the CDR3 end, and the germline J gene fills in the rest. The chain uses TRBV23 and TRBJ2-5; the table's D gene call, TRBD2, was not cross checked with the DNA. Germline CDR1 is KGHTA and CDR2 is FQNQQP. The CDR3 sequence is 14 residues long. CDR3 sequence reads: CSSSQSGGGDTQYF. The sequenced CDR3 bases are TGCTCCAGCAGTCAATCTGGGGGGGGAGACACCCAGTAC. The whole variable domain, remainder taken from reference TRBV23 and TRBJ2-5, is DAAVTQKPRYLIKMKGQEAEMKCIPEKGHTAVFWYQQKQSKELKFLIYFQNQQPLDQIDMVKERFSAVCPSSSLCSLGIRTCEAEDSALYLCSSSQSGGGDTQYFGPGTRLLVL.

This clone appeared a few times. Mouse gene names apply. Read data end 1 residue before the CDR3 end; the end is taken from the germline J gene. J is TRBJ2-1 and V is TRBV26; unclear D gene. CDR3 length: 13 residues. Per germline, CDR1 KGHPV and CDR2 FQNQEV (reference sequence). The V and J ends lost 2 bases and 3 bases respectively, with 5 bases between them. Here the CDR3 reads CASSLNSYAEQFF. The sequenced part of the CDR3 DNA is TGTGCCAGCAGTCTGAACAGCTATGCTGAGCAGTTC.

The count of this clone is one. Mouse gene names apply. From the germline J gene comes the end of the CDR3, since the read stops 1 residue before it. The chain recombines TRBV26 with TRBJ1-6, with D possibly matching TRBD1 (5 bases). TRBJ1-6 is treated as an ORF (open reading frame) with a function not yet certain. From germline, CDR1 is KGHPV and CDR2 FQNQEV (reference sequence). Deletions cut 4 bases from V and 4 bases from J, with 8 bases between. The length of the CDR3 is 14 residues. CDR3 sequence: CASSQTDYNSPLYF. CDR3 DNA (partial): TGTGCCAGCAGTCAGACAGATTATAATTCGCCCCTCTAC.

This clone was counted only a few times. Gene names and germline refer to mouse. The read ends 1 residue before the CDR3 terminus; that terminus is restored from the germline J gene. J is TRBJ2-7 and V is TRBV26, with TRBD1 as a possible D gene (5 bases). The CDR3 is 13 residues long. The ends were cut back, 3 bases at V and 4 bases at J, with 10 bases in the middle. Looked up from germline, CDR1 is KGHPV and CDR2 is FQNQEV (reference sequence). CDR3 region: CASSLGQIYEQYF. CDR3 DNA (partial): TGTGCCAGCAGTCTTGGACAAATATATGAACAGTAC.

This clone was detected a few times. Gene names refer to mouse genes. The CDR3 is cut off 1 residue early in the read; its end comes from the germline J gene. The gene calls are TRBV19 and TRBJ2-2; 9 nucleotides agree with TRBD2. After removal of 4 bases from V and 0 bases from J, the junction contained 4 bases not matched to a gene. The CDR3 loop spans 16 amino acids. Germline V gene data show CDR1 as FNHDT and CDR2 as SITEND (reference sequence). CDR3 in amino acids: CASSPGLGTNTGQLYF. The covered CDR3 bases are TGTGCCAGCAGTCCAGGACTGGGGACAAACACCGGGCAGCTCTAC.

Turning to this clone: Gene and germline names: mouse. The read finishes 1 residue shy of the CDR3 end, and the germline J gene is used to complete it. The chain couples TRBV26 to TRBJ1-1; TRBD1 is a possible D gene (5 bases). The CDR3 has 13 residues. V lost 4 bases and J lost 1, with 7 bases in between. Germline V CDR1 and CDR2: KGHPV, FQNQEV (reference sequence). CDR3 DNA, as far as it was read: TGTGCCAGCAGTCATCAGGGAAACACAGAAGTCTTC. Its translation is CASSHQGNTEVF. From start to end, the CDR3 is CASSHQGNTEVFF.

As to this clone: Gene names and germline refer to mouse. Read coverage stops 1 residue before the CDR3 terminus; the germline J gene supplies the remainder. The J gene is TRBJ1-2, the V gene TRBV26; TRBD1 matches at 8 bases. V was pared by 3 bases and J by 4 bases, with 4 bases of the junction left unmatched. This CDR3 is built from 14 residues. Germline values: CDR1 KGHPV, CDR2 FQNQEV (reference sequence). Partial CDR3 DNA: TGTGCCAGCAGTCTATCAGGGGGCCTCTCCGACTACACC. Its protein is CASSLSGGLSDYT. The full CDR3 is CASSLSGGLSDYTF. Using reference TRBV26 and TRBJ1-2 for the parts outside the CDR3, the full variable domain is NSKVIQTPRYLVKGQGQKAKMRCIPEKGHPVVFWYQQNKNNEFKFLINFQNQEVLQQIDMTEKRFSAECPSNSPCSLEIQSSEAGDSALYLCASSLSGGLSDYTFGSGTRLLVI.

Worth noting for this clone: Gene labels here are mouse ones. The read ends 1 residue before the CDR3 terminus; that terminus is restored from the germline J gene. The chain recombines TRBV12-1 with TRBJ1-5, with D hard to call. There are 14 residues in the CDR3. Germline loops: CDR1 SGHSN, CDR2 HYEKVE. The V and J ends lost 1 base and 1 base respectively, with 7 bases between them. This CDR3 reads CASSLNWNNQAPLF. CDR3 DNA, as far as it was read: TGTGCCAGCTCTCTAAACTGGAACAACCAGGCTCCGCTT.

In this sample, this clone is medium-sized (0.01 to 0.1%). Germline and genes: mouse. The read is 1 residue too short to cover the CDR3 end, so that end is filled in from the germline J gene. The gene calls are TRBV26 and TRBJ2-1, with 11 bases identical to TRBD2. The V gene end was trimmed by 4 bases and the J gene end by 4 bases; junction bases not matched to a gene: 0. The CDR3 loop spans 14 amino acids. Germline V gene sequence: CDR1 KGHPV, CDR2 FQNQEV (reference sequence). The CDR3 DNA, read in part, is TGTGCCAGCAGTCGGGACTGGGGGTATGCTGAGCAGTTC. Residues: CASSRDWGYAEQF. The whole CDR3 sequence is CASSRDWGYAEQFF.

As regards this clone: The gene names here belong to mouse. Read coverage stops 1 residue before the CDR3 terminus; the germline J gene supplies the remainder. The chain links TRBV12-1 to TRBJ2-5, with TRBD2 matching over 9 bases. Looked up from germline, CDR1 is SGHSN and CDR2 is HYEKVE. J gave up 4 bases and V 0 bases, and 4 bases lay outside the gene matches. The CDR3 runs to 15 residues. The DNA read from the CDR3 is TGTGCCAGCTCTCTCCTACTGGGGGGAGAAGACACCCAGTAC. Encoded protein: CASSLLLGGEDTQY. The whole CDR3 sequence is CASSLLLGGEDTQYF.

For this clone: Each gene name is a mouse one. At the DNA level, this CDR3 is encoded by other sequences in the same sample as well. The sequenced part of the CDR3 DNA is TGTGCCAGCAGTTTGGGGGGGAGGGACACCTTGTAC. It codes for CASSLGGRDTLY. The whole CDR3 protein reads CASSLGGRDTLYF. The chain joins TRBV26 to TRBJ2-4; 8 nucleotides agree with TRBD2. The CDR3 is cut off 1 residue early in the read; its end comes from the germline J gene. The CDR3 is made up of 13 amino acids. V shed 5 bases, J shed 7 bases, and the junction held 5 bases outside the gene matches. Per the germline V gene, CDR1 is KGHPV and CDR2 is FQNQEV (reference sequence).

Within the sample, this clone is medium-sized (0.01 to 0.1%). Germline and genes: mouse. The read terminates 1 residue before the CDR3 end, so the remaining end is supplied by the germline J gene. The rearrangement uses TRBV13-3 and TRBJ2-4; D perhaps matches TRBD2 (6 bases). Germline lookup yields CDR1 NNHDY and CDR2 SYVADS. Trimming left V 0 bases short and J 0 bases short, with 11 bases between. The CDR3 is made up of 16 amino acids. CDR3 residues: CASSDVWGASQNTLYF. The covered CDR3 bases are TGTGCCAGCAGTGATGTCTGGGGAGCTAGTCAAAACACCTTGTAC.

By share, this clone counts as medium-sized. Genes here carry mouse names. The DNA ends 1 residue before the CDR3 does, and the rest of the CDR3 is filled in from the germline J gene. The chain uses TRBV26 and TRBJ1-2, with D uncertain. Per germline, CDR1 KGHPV and CDR2 FQNQEV (reference sequence). Trimming pared 1 base from V and 2 bases from J, leaving 5 bases between. The CDR3 is 13 amino acids. Incomplete CDR3 DNA: TGTGCCAGCAGTCTGTTGGGGAACTCCGACTACACC. Translated: CASSLLGNSDYT. In full, the CDR3 is CASSLLGNSDYTF.

As regards this clone: The genes and germline here are from mouse. The read ends 1 residue before the CDR3 terminus; that terminus is restored from the germline J gene. This chain links TRBV26 with TRBJ2-4; D perhaps matches TRBD2 (5 bases). Germline V CDR1 and CDR2: KGHPV, FQNQEV (reference sequence). The CDR3 sequence is 14 residues long. The V gene lost 2 bases and the J gene lost 0 bases, with 6 bases spanning the gap. Incomplete CDR3 DNA: TGTGCCAGCAGTCTGCTGGGTAGTCAAAACACCTTGTAC. As protein: CASSLLGSQNTLY. Given in full, the CDR3 is CASSLLGSQNTLYF.

In the case of this clone: Gene names and germline refer to mouse. The CDR3 is cut off 1 residue early in the read; its end comes from the germline J gene. This sequence joins TRBV14 and TRBJ2-4; the match to TRBD2 covers 12 bases. V shed 6 bases, J shed 7 bases, and the junction held 6 bases outside the gene matches. From germline, CDR1 is SGHDT and CDR2 FRDEAV. The CDR3 totals 14 residues. CDR3 region: CASTSGTGGHTLYF. The covered CDR3 bases are TGTGCCAGCACCTCCGGGACTGGGGGGCACACCTTGTAC.

On this clone itself: Any gene name here is a mouse gene name. The read ends 1 residue before the CDR3 terminus; that terminus is restored from the germline J gene. The chain links TRBV23 to TRBJ2-1; the D call of TRBD2 is as the table states it, not checked on the DNA. The germline CDR1 and CDR2 sequences are KGHTA and FQNQQP. CDR3 length: 15 amino acids. The CDR3 loop is CSSSQSKLHYAEQFF. CDR3 DNA (partial): TGCTCCAGCAGTCAATCGAAACTCCACTATGCTGAGCAGTTC.

This clone counts as medium-sized (0.01 to 0.1%). The listed genes are named as in mouse. The read ends 1 residue early relative to the CDR3; the germline J gene fills the gap. Distinct nucleotide sequences in the sample also encode this CDR3. The gene calls are TRBV26 and TRBJ2-1; D ambiguous. Between the trimmed V and J ends, which lost 3 bases and 6 bases, there was a span of 3 bases. The CDR3 contains 11 residues. CDR1 is KGHPV and CDR2 is FQNQEV in the germline V gene (reference sequence). The CDR3 sequence is CASSLGAEQFF. Incomplete CDR3 DNA: TGTGCCAGCAGTCTTGGTGCTGAGCAGTTC.

This clone is medium-sized. The genes and germline here are from mouse. The read is 1 residue too short to cover the CDR3 end, so that end is filled in from the germline J gene. The chain couples TRBV16 to TRBJ1-1; D may be TRBD1 (6 bases). The germline gives CDR1 SGHSA, CDR2 FRNQAP. The ends were cut back, 4 bases at V and 3 bases at J, with 6 bases in the middle. The CDR3 sequence is 12 residues long. CDR3: CASSSGDTEVFF. CDR3 bases read: TGTGCAAGCAGCTCAGGGGACACAGAAGTCTTC.

On this clone itself: Gene names follow the mouse nomenclature. The read halts 1 residue ahead of the CDR3 end, with the missing end drawn from the germline J gene. V usage is TRBV3 and J usage is TRBJ2-3; unclear D gene. Trimming removed 2 bases at V and 0 bases at J, with 9 bases between. In germline, CDR1 is SNHLY, CDR2 FYNGKV (reference sequence). The CDR3 extends over 15 amino acids. CDR3 loop: CASSLRRISAETLYF. The CDR3 bases that were read are TGTGCCAGCAGCTTAAGGCGCATTAGTGCAGAAACGCTGTAT.

As regards this clone: Mouse gene names apply. The CDR3 region is CASSLVTPNTGQLYF. Incomplete CDR3 DNA: TGTGCAAGCAGCTTAGTGACACCTAACACCGGGCAGCTCTAC. The rearrangement links TRBV16 to TRBJ2-2; D remains unclear. The sequenced fragment ends 1 residue before the CDR3 boundary, so the rest is inferred from the germline J gene. Deletions cut 1 base from V and 2 bases from J, with 8 bases between. The CDR3 loop spans 15 amino acids. Germline V gene sequence: CDR1 SGHSA, CDR2 FRNQAP.

Sample share makes this clone medium-sized. Germline and genes: mouse. Read coverage stops 1 residue before the CDR3 terminus; the germline J gene supplies the remainder. This chain links TRBV1 with TRBJ2-3; 9 bases agree with TRBD1. The V and J ends lost 0 bases and 4 bases, in that order; junction bases with no gene match: 2. The CDR3 has 15 residues. The V gene's germline CDR1 is NSQYPW and CDR2 LRSPGD (reference sequence). CDR3 protein: CTCSAEGQGTETLYF. The DNA read from the CDR3 is TGCACCTGCAGTGCAGAGGGACAGGGAACAGAAACGCTGTAT.

Note on this clone: Germline and genes: mouse. The read gets to within 1 residue of the CDR3 end, and the germline J gene fills in the rest. The J gene is TRBJ2-3, the V gene TRBV26, with 10 bases identical to TRBD2. V dropped 3 bases and J dropped 0; count of bases not matched to a gene: 3. Germline CDR1 and CDR2: KGHPV and FQNQEV (reference sequence). The CDR3 has 16 amino acids. The CDR3 DNA, read in part, is TGTGCCAGCAGTCTCCTGGGGGGGCCTAGTGCAGAAACGCTGTAT. Encoded protein: CASSLLGGPSAETLY. The CDR3 in full is CASSLLGGPSAETLYF.

In its sample, this clone is medium-sized (0.01 to 0.1%). The gene symbols are mouse symbols. The DNA ends 1 residue before the CDR3 does, and the rest of the CDR3 is filled in from the germline J gene. V is TRBV1 and J is TRBJ2-7; 9 nucleotides align to TRBD1. J lost 2 bases, V lost 4 bases, and 3 bases had no gene match. There are 14 residues in the CDR3. Per the germline V gene, CDR1 is NSQYPW and CDR2 is LRSPGD (reference sequence). The CDR3 loop reads CTCSGRDRAYEQYF. The CDR3 bases that were read are TGCACCTGCAGTGGCCGGGACAGGGCCTATGAACAGTAC.

As concerns this clone: Here the gene names and germline are mouse. Read coverage stops 1 residue before the CDR3 terminus; the germline J gene supplies the remainder. The genes are TRBV26 and TRBJ2-4; D might be TRBD1 (5 bases). The CDR3 runs to 14 residues. The germline CDR1 and CDR2 sequences are KGHPV and FQNQEV (reference sequence). Deletions cut 6 bases from V and 0 bases from J, with 10 bases between. The CDR3 sequence: CASRRQNSQNTLYF. Incomplete CDR3 DNA: TGTGCCAGCAGGCGACAGAATAGTCAAAACACCTTGTAC.